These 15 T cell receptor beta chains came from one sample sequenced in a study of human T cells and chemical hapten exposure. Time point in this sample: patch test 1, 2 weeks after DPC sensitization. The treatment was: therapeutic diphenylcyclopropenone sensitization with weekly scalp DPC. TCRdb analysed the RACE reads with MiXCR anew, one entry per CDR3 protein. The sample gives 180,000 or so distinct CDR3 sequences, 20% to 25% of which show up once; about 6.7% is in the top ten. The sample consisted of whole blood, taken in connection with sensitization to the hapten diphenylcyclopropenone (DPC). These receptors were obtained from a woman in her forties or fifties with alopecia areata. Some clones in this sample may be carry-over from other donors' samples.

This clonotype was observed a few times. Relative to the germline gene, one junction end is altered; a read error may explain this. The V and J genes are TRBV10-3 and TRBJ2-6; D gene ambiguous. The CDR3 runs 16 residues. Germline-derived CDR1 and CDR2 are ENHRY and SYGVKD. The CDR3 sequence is CAISESQISAANVLTF. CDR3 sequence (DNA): TGTGCCATCAGTGAGTCCCAGATCTCTGCGGCCAACGTCCTGACTTTC.

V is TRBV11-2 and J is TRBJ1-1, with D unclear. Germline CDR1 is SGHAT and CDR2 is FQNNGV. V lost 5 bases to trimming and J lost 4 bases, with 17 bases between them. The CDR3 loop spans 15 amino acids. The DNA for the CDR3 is TGTGCCAGCAGCCTAAATACTGGAAGTTCCACTGAAGCTTTCTTT. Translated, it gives CASSLNTGSSTEAFF.

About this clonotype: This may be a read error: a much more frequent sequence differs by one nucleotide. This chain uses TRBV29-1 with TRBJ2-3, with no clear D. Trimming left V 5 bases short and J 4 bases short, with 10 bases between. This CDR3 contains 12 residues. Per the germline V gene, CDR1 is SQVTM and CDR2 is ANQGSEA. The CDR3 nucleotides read TGCAGCGTTAAACGAAGGGCAGATACGCAGTATTTT. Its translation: CSVKRRADTQYF.

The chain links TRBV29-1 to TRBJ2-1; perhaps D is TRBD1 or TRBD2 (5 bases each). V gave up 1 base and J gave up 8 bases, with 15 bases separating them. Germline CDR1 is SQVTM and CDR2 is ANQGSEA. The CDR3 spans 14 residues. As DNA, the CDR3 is TGCAGCGTTGAAGTAGCGCAGGGTTGGTATGAGCAGTTCTTC. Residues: CSVEVAQGWYEQFF.

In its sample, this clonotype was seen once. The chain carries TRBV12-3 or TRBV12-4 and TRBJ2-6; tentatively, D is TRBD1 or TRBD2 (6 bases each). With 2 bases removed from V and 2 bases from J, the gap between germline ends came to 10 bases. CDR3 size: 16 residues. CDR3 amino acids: CASSLMGGAGANVLTF. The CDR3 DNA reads TGTGCCAGCAGTTTAATGGGGGGCGCTGGGGCCAACGTCCTGACTTTC.

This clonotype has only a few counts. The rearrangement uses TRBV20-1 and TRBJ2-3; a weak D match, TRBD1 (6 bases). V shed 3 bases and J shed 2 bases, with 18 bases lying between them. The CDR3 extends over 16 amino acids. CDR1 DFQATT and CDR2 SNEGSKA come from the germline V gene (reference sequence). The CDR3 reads CSASAAPGHNTDTQYF. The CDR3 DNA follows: TGCAGTGCTAGCGCGGCCCCGGGACACAACACAGATACGCAGTATTTT.

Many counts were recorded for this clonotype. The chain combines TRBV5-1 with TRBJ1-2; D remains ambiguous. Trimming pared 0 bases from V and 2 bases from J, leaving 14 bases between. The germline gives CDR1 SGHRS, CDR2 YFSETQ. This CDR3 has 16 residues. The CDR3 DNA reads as TGCGCCAGCAGCTTGGGGCCGCTGCGCGCGAACTATGGCTACACCTTC. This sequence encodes CASSLGPLRANYGYTF.

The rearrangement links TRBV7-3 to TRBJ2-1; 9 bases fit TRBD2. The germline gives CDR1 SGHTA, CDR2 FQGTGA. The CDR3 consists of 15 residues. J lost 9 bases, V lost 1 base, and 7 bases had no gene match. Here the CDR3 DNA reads TGTGCCAGCAGCTTAATGCCGGGACTAGCTCTTGAGCAGTTCTTC. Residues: CASSLMPGLALEQFF.

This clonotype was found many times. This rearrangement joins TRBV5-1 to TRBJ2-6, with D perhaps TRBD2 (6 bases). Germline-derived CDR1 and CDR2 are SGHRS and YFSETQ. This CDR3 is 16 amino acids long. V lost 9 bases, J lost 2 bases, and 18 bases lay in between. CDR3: CATREAVIAGANVLTF. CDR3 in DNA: TGCGCCACCAGGGAGGCGGTTATCGCTGGGGCCAACGTCCTGACTTTC.

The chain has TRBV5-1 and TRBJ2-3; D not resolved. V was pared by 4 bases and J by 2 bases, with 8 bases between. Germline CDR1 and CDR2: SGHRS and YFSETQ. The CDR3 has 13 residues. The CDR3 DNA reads TGCGCCAGCAGCGCGGCCCTCACAGATACGCAGTATTTT. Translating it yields CASSAALTDTQYF.

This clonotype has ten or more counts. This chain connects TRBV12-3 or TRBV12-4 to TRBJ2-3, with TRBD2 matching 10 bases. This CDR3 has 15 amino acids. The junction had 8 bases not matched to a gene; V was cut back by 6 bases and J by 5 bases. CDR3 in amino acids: CASSSTSGPLDTQYF. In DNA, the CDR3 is TGTGCCAGCAGCTCGACTAGCGGGCCTTTAGATACGCAGTATTTT.

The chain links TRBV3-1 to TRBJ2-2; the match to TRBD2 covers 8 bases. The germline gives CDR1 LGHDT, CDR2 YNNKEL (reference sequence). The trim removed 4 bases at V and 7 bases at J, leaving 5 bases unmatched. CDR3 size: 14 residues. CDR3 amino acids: CASSRRLAGGELFF. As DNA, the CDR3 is TGTGCCAGCAGCCGGCGGCTAGCGGGCGGGGAGCTGTTTTTT.

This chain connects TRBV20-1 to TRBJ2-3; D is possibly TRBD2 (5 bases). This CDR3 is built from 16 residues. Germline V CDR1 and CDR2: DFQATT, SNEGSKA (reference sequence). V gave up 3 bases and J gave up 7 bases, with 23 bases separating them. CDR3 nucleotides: TGCAGTGCTAGTGGGCCAGGACTCGCCTTTTCCTATACGCAGTATTTT. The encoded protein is CSASGPGLAFSYTQYF.

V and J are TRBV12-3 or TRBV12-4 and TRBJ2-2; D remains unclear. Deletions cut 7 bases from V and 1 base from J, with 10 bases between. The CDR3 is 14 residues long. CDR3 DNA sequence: TGTGCCAGCAACGAGGCAGAGAACACCGGGGAGCTGTTTTTT. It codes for CASNEAENTGELFF.

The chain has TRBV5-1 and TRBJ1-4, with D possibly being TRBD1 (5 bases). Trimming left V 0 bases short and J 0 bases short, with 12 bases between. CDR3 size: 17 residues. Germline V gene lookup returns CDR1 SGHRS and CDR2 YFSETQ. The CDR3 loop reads CASSLGQTIATNEKLFF. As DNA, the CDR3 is TGCGCCAGCAGCTTGGGACAGACGATCGCAACTAATGAAAAACTGTTTTTT.